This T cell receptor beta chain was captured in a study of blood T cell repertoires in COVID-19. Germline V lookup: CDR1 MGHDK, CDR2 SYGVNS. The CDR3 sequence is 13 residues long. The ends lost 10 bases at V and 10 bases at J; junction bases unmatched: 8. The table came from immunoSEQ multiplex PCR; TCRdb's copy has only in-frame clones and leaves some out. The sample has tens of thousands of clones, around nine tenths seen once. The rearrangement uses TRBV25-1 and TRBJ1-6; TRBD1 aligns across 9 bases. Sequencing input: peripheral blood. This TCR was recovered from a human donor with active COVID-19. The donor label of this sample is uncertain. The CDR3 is CATNRGPDSPLHF. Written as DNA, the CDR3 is TGTGCCACGAACAGGGGGCCAGACTCACCCCTCCACTTT.